This T cell receptor (beta chain) was profiled in a study of T-cell reconstitution after alpha-beta-depleted transplantation in children. Ten or more counts support this clonotype. V gave up 11 bases and J gave up 0 bases, with 5 bases separating them. CDR1 MNHEY and CDR2 SVGEGT come from the germline V gene. The CDR3 sequence is 12 residues long. Preparation of the TCRbeta library involved a method that used unique molecular identifiers. One entry per CDR3 protein results from TCRdb running MiXCR on the PCR reads. The sample records some 72,000 distinct CDR3 sequences, 5.5% to 7.5% being singletons. The clonotype comes from a human donor who donated a stem cell graft to a child with acute lymphoblastic leukemia. The sample was PBMCs from the stem cell graft donor, taken from the stem cell graft. The chain is built from TRBV6-2 or TRBV6-3 and TRBJ2-6; D not certain. The DNA of the CDR3 is TGTGCCGGTAGCTCTGGGGCCAACGTCCTGACTTTC. Its translation: CAGSSGANVLTF.